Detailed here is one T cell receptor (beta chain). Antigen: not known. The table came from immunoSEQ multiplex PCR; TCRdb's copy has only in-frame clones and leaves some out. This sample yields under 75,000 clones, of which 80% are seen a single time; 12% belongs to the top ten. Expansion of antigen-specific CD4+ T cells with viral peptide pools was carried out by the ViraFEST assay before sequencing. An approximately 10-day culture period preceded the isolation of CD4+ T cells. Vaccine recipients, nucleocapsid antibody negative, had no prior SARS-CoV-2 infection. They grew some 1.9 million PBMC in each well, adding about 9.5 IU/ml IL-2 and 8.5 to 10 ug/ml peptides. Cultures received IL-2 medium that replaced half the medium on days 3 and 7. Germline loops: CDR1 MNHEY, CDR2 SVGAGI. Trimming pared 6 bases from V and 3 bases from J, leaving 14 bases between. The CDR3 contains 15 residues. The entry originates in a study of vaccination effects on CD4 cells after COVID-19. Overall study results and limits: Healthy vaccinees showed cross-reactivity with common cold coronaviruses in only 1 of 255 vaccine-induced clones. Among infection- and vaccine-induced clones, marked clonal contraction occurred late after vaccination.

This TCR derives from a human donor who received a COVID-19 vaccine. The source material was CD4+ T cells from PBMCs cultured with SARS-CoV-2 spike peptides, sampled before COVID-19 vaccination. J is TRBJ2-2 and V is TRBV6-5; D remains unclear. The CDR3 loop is CASRIAQAYTGELFF. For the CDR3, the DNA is TGTGCCAGCAGAATTGCCCAGGCGTACACCGGGGAGCTGTTTTTT.